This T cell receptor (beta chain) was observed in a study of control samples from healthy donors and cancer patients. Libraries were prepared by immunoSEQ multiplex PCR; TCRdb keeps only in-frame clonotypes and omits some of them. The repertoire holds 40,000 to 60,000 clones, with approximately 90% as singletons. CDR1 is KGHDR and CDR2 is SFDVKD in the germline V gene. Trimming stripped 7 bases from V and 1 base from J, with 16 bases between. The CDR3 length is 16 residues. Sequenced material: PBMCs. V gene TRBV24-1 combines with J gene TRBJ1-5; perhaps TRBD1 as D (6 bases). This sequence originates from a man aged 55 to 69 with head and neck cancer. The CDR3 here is CATSTSGTTSNQPQHF. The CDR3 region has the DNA TGTGCCACCAGCACATCCGGGACAACAAGCAATCAGCCCCAGCATTTT.